This is a list of T cell receptor beta chains from one sample in a study of blood T cell repertoires in COVID-19. The assay was immunoSEQ multiplex PCR, and TCRdb's table has in-frame clones only and misses some. The repertoire holds 200,000 to 250,000 clones, with roughly 83% as singletons. Sequences were obtained from PBMCs or T cells enriched from blood (not recorded which). The receptors here all came from a woman aged 50 to 65 who had recovered from COVID-19. Each CDR3 is given with its conserved first and last residue. The order of the fields is J gene, D gene, clone size, V gene, CDR3 protein, CDR3 DNA. The D gene is left open where the match is weak. Not all rows give a size; the values are once, few, many and, for expanded clones, a class.

TRBJ2-1 | TRBD1 | . | TRBV5-5 | CASSLGTGGRLFF | TGTGCCAGCAGCTTGGGGACAGGGGGTAGACTGTTCTTC
TRBJ2-7 | TRBD1 | . | TRBV15 | CATSRGTGGSYEQYF | TGTGCCACCAGCAGAGGGACAGGGGGCTCCTACGAGCAGTACTTC
TRBJ2-3 | TRBD2 | . | TRBV9 | CASSVGGEGTQYF | TGTGCCAGCAGCGTAGGCGGGGAGGGTACGCAGTATTTT
TRBJ1-6 | . | . | TRBV7-3 | CASSLTSAYNSPLHF | TGTGCCAGCAGCTTAACCAGCGCCTATAATTCACCCCTCCACTTT
TRBJ2-7 | . | few | TRBV12-3/TRBV12-4 | CASSSGDSYEQYF | TGTGCCAGCAGTTCGGGGGACTCCTACGAGCAGTACTTC
TRBJ2-1 | TRBD2 | . | TRBV28 | CASSLPEASGSRDEQFF | TGTGCCAGCAGTCTACCGGAAGCTAGCGGGAGTAGGGATGAGCAGTTCTTC
TRBJ2-3 | . | . | TRBV27 | CASRSGTPISTDTQYF | TGTGCCAGCAGAAGCGGCACCCCGATCAGCACAGATACGCAGTATTTT
TRBJ1-1 | TRBD1 | . | TRBV11-2 | CASSSRGQGEAFF | TGTGCCAGCAGCTCCCGAGGACAGGGTGAAGCTTTCTTT
TRBJ1-5 | TRBD1 | . | TRBV18 | CASSQQGAAHQPQHF | TGTGCCAGCTCACAACAGGGGGCGGCACATCAGCCCCAGCATTTT
TRBJ1-1 | . | . | TRBV6-4 | CASSTTANTEAFF | TGTGCCAGCAGTACCACAGCTAACACTGAAGCTTTCTTT
TRBJ2-1 | . | . | TRBV27 | CASISGYNEQFF | TGTGCCAGTATCAGCGGTTACAATGAGCAGTTCTTC
TRBJ1-2 | TRBD1 | . | TRBV25-1 | CASSETGVRGYTF | TGTGCCAGCAGTGAAACAGGGGTTAGGGGCTACACCTTC
TRBJ1-5 | . | . | TRBV28 | CASSEGNQPQHF | TGTGCCAGCAGCGAGGGCAATCAGCCCCAGCATTTT
TRBJ2-5 | TRBD2 | once | TRBV4-3 | CASSKGRGQTQYF | TGCGCCAGCAGCAAGGGGAGGGGCCAGACCCAGTACTTC
TRBJ2-2 | . | . | TRBV5-1 | CASSLVEAANTGELFF | TGCGCCAGCAGCTTGGTCGAAGCGGCGAACACCGGGGAGCTGTTTTTT
TRBJ2-1 | TRBD2 | . | TRBV18 | CASSPGAGLRLRNEQFF | TGTGCCAGCTCACCAGGGGCGGGACTACGGCTGAGGAATGAGCAGTTCTTC
TRBJ2-7 | TRBD2 | . | TRBV7-9 | CASEGTSGNNEQYF | TGTGCCAGCGAAGGGACTAGCGGGAACAACGAGCAGTACTTC
TRBJ1-3 | . | . | TRBV6-5 | CATQGGNTIYF | TGTGCCACCCAGGGAGGAAACACCATATATTTT
TRBJ1-2 | . | . | TRBV7-9 | CASSLAGVSGQGYTF | TGTGCCAGCAGCTTAGCCGGTGTTTCAGGGCAGGGCTACACCTTC
TRBJ2-5 | . | . | TRBV5-1 | CASSDAGEGKTQYF | TGCGCCAGCAGCGATGCAGGGGAAGGGAAGACCCAGTACTTC
TRBJ1-5 | . | . | TRBV19 | CASSIRGSSNQPQHF | TGTGCCAGTAGTATTCGGGGGTCTAGCAATCAGCCCCAGCATTTT
TRBJ1-4 | . | . | TRBV9 | CASSLGQTTTNEKLFF | TGTGCCAGCAGCCTCGGACAGACTACAACTAATGAAAAACTGTTTTTT
TRBJ1-1 | . | . | TRBV14 | CASSPDLGEVNTEAFF | TGTGCCAGCAGCCCCGACCTTGGAGAGGTGAACACTGAAGCTTTCTTT
TRBJ2-7 | TRBD2 | . | TRBV18 | CASSPLGGEQYF | TGTGCCAGCTCACCATTGGGGGGGGAGCAGTACTTC
TRBJ2-4 | TRBD1 | . | TRBV27 | CASSLRGQGRNIQYF | TGTGCCAGCAGTTTAAGGGGACAGGGTCGAAACATTCAGTACTTC
TRBJ1-3 | . | . | TRBV5-6 | CASSLGSVRDTIYF | TGTGCCAGCAGCTTGGGGTCGGTGAGGGACACCATATATTTT
TRBJ2-5 | TRBD1 | once | TRBV6-6 | CASSYGGTGRETQYF | TGTGCCAGCAGTTACGGCGGGACAGGGCGCGAGACCCAGTACTTC
TRBJ2-7 | TRBD2 | . | TRBV2 | CASRGLAGLYEQYF | TGTGCCAGCAGGGGACTAGCGGGCCTCTACGAGCAGTACTTC
TRBJ2-5 | . | . | TRBV10-3 | CAISESEAWGTQYF | TGTGCCATCAGTGAGTCGGAGGCCTGGGGGACCCAGTACTTC
TRBJ1-1 | . | . | TRBV27 | CASTGVRGTEAFF | TGTGCCAGCACGGGGGTGCGGGGGACTGAAGCTTTCTTT
TRBJ1-2 | TRBD1 | . | TRBV7-2 | CASSATGDGYTF | TGTGCCAGCAGCGCCACAGGGGATGGCTACACCTTC
TRBJ1-4 | TRBD1 | . | TRBV5-6 | CASSLGTGGTEKLFF | TGTGCCAGCAGCTTGGGGACAGGGGGTACTGAAAAACTGTTTTTT
TRBJ2-1 | . | few | TRBV7-3 | CASSLRIGASRDEQFF | TGTGCCAGCAGCTTACGAATCGGTGCAAGTCGGGATGAGCAGTTCTTC
TRBJ2-7 | . | . | TRBV19 | CASSWRSASEQYF | TGTGCCAGTAGCTGGAGGTCGGCTTCCGAGCAGTACTTC
TRBJ2-7 | . | . | TRBV15 | CATSLGLDYEQYF | TGTGCCACCAGCCTCGGACTCGACTACGAGCAGTACTTC
TRBJ2-3 | TRBD2 | . | TRBV5-5 | CASSLVGLAHSTDTQYF | TGTGCCAGCAGCTTGGTGGGACTAGCGCACAGCACAGATACGCAGTATTTT
TRBJ2-7 | TRBD2 | . | TRBV5-1 | CASSSPGGRSYEQYF | TGCGCCAGCAGCTCCCCGGGAGGGAGGTCCTACGAGCAGTACTTC